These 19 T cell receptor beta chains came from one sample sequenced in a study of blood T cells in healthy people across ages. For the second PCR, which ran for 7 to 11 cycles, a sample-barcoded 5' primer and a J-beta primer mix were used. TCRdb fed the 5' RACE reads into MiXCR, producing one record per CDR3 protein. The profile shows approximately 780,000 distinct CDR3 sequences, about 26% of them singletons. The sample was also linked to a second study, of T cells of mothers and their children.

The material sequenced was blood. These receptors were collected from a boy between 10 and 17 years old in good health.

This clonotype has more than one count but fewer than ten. CDR3 residues: CASSLEIGRAYEQYF. DNA for the CDR3: TGCGCCAGCAGCTTGGAGATAGGAAGGGCCTACGAGCAGTACTTC. The J gene is TRBJ2-7, the V gene TRBV5-1; the D is unclear. CDR1 is SGHRS and CDR2 is YFSETQ in the germline V gene. This CDR3 is built from 15 residues. V lost 0 bases, J lost 2 bases, and 12 bases lay in between.

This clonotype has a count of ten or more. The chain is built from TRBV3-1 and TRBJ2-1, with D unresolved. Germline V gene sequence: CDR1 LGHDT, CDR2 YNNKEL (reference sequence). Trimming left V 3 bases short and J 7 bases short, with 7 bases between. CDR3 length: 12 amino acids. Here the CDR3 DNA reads TGTGCCAGCAGCCAGGACCTTAATGAGCAGTTCTTC. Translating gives CASSQDLNEQFF.

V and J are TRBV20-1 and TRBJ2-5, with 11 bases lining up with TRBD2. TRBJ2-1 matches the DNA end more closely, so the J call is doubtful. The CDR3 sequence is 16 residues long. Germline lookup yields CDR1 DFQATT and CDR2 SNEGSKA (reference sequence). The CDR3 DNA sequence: TGCAGTGCACGCCCAAGAGTAGCGGGGGGGCTCAGTGAGCAGTTCTTC. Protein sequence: CSARPRVAGGLSEQFF.

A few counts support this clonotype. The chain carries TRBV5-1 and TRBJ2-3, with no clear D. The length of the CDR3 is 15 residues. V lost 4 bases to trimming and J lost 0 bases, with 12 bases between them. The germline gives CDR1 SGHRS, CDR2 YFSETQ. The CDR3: CASSLRISSTDTQYF. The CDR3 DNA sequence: TGCGCCAGCAGCCTTCGGATTTCTAGCACAGATACGCAGTATTTT.

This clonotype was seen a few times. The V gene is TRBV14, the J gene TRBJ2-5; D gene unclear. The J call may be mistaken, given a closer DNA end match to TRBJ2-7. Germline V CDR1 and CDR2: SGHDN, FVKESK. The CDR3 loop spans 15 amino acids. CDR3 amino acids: CASSQGVLIGYEQYF. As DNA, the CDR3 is TGTGCCAGCAGCCAAGGTGTTCTCATAGGGTACGAGCAGTACTTC.

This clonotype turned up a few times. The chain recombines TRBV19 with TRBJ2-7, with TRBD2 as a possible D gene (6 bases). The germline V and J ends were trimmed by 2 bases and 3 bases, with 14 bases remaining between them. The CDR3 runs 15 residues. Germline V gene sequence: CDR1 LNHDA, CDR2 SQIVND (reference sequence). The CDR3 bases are TGTGCCAGTAGTATACGGCTCGGAGGGCTCTACGAGCAGTACTTC. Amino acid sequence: CASSIRLGGLYEQYF.

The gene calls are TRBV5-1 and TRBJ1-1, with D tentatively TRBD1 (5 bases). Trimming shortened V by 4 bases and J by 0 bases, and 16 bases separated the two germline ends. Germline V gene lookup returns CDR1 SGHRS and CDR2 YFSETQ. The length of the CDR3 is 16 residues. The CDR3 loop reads CASSPEGHPMNTEAFF. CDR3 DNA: TGCGCCAGCAGCCCGGAGGGGCACCCTATGAACACTGAAGCTTTCTTT.

CDR3 region: CASSLVEKDTQYF. DNA for the CDR3: TGTGCCAGCAGCTTAGTGGAGAAAGATACGCAGTATTTT. V gene TRBV7-9 combines with J gene TRBJ2-3; D gene uncertain. With 1 base removed from V and 5 bases from J, the gap between germline ends came to 7 bases. This CDR3 is 13 amino acids long. Germline lookup yields CDR1 SEHNR and CDR2 FQNEAQ (reference sequence).

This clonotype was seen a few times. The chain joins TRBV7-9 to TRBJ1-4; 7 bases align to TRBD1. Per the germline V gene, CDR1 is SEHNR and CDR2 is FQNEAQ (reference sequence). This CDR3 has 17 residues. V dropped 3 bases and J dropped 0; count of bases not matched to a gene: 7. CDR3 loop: CASSFPGQRATNEKLFF. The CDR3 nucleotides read TGTGCCAGCAGCTTTCCGGGACAGAGAGCAACTAATGAAAAACTGTTTTTT.

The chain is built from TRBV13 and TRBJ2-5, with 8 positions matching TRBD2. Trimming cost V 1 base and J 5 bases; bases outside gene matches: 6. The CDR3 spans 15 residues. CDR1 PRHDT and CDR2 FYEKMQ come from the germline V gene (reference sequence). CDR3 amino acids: CASSLAGGPRETQYF. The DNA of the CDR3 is TGTGCCAGCAGCTTAGCGGGGGGGCCACGGGAGACCCAGTACTTC.

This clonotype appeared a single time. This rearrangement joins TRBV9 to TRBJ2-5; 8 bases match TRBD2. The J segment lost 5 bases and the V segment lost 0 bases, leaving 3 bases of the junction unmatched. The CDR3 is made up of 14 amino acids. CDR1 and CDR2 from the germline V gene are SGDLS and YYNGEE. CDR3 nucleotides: TGTGCCAGCAGCGTAGCGGGGGGGTACGAGACCCAGTACTTC. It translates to CASSVAGGYETQYF. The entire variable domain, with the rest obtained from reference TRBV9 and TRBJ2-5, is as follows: DSGVTQTPKHLITATGQRVTLRCSPRSGDLSVYWYQQSLDQGLQFLIQYYNGEERAKGNILERFSAQQFPDLHSELNLSSLELGDSALYFCASSVAGGYETQYFGPGTRLLVL.

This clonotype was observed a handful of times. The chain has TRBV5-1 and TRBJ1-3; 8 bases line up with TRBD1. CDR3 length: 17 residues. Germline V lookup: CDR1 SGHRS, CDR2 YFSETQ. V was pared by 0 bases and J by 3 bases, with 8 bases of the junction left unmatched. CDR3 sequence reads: CASSLEPTGDFGNTIYF. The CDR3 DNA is TGCGCCAGCAGCTTGGAACCGACAGGGGACTTTGGAAACACCATATATTTT.

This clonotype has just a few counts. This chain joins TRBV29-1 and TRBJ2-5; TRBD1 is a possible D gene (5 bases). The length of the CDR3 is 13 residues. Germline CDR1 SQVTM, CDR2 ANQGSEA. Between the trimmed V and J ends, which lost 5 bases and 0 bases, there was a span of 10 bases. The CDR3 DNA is TGCAGCGTTCAGGGCCAGTACCAAGAGACCCAGTACTTC. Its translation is CSVQGQYQETQYF.

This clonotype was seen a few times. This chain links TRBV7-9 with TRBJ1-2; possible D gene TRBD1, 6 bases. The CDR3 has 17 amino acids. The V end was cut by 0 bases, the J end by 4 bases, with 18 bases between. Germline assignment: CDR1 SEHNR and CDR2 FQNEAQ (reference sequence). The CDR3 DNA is TGTGCCAGCAGCTTAGCGTATTCCCCCGGGACAATCTATGGCTACACCTTC. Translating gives CASSLAYSPGTIYGYTF.

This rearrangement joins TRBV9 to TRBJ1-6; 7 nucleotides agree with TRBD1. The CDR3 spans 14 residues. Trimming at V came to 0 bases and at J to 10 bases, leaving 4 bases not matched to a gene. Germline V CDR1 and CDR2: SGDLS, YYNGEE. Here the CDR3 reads CASSVEDRLSPLHF. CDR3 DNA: TGTGCCAGCAGCGTAGAGGACAGGTTATCACCCCTCCACTTT.

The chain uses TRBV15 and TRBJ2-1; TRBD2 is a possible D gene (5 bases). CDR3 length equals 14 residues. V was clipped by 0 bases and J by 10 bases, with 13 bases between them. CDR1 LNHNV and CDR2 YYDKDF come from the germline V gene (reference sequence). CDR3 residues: CATSRDRFGNEQFF. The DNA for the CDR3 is TGTGCCACCAGCAGAGATAGATTCGGGAACGAGCAGTTCTTC.

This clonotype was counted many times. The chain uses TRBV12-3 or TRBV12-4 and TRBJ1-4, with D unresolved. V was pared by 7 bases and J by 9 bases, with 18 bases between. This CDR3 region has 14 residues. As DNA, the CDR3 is TGTGCCAGCACCTCGGACGGCGCCATGAAAAAACTGTTTTTT. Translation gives CASTSDGAMKKLFF.

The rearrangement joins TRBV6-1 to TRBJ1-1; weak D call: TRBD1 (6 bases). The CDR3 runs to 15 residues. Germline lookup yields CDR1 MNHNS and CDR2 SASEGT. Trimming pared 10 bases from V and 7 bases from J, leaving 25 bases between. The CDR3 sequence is CATSSSRGLRDEAFF. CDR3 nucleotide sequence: TGTGCCACGTCAAGCAGTAGGGGGTTGAGGGATGAAGCTTTCTTT.

The CDR3 loop reads CASSTSGARGTGELFF. DNA for the CDR3: TGTGCCAGCAGCACCAGCGGGGCGCGAGGCACCGGGGAGCTGTTTTTT. The chain uses TRBV7-2 and TRBJ2-2; 7 nucleotides align to TRBD2. Unmatched junction bases numbered 10, after V lost 5 bases and J lost 4 bases. CDR3 size: 16 residues. CDR1 SGHTA and CDR2 FQGNSA come from the germline V gene.